Presented here are 32 T cell receptor beta chains from one specimen sequenced in a study of T cell clonality in common variable immunodeficiency. Findings and limits, study-wide: Fewer deletions and N-nucleotide insertions were reportedly seen in common variable immunodeficiency TCR beta sequences.

Their antigens remain unidentified. Assay used: immunoSEQ multiplex PCR; TCRdb lists only in-frame clones, some missing. The sample yields about 19,000 clones, without any singletons. Input material: peripheral blood mononuclear cells. These receptors all come from a human donor with common variable immunodeficiency.

As for this clone: The observed sequence ends 3 residues before the CDR3 terminus, with the missing tail filled in from the germline J gene. The chain carries TRBV2 and TRBJ1-2, with 7 bases fitting TRBD1. V lost 4 bases and J lost 7; bases outside the gene matches: 6. Germline V gene lookup returns CDR1 SNHLY and CDR2 FYNNEI. The CDR3 runs to 13 residues. CDR3 in amino acids: CASSAGTEGGYTF. The covered CDR3 bases are TGTGCCAGCAGTGCCGGGACAGAGGGTGGC.

This clone was detected a few times. The read comes to an end 3 residues before the CDR3 does, leaving the germline J gene to fill in the end. V and J are TRBV19 and TRBJ1-1; tentatively, D is TRBD1 (5 bases). Germline V CDR1 and CDR2: LNHDA, SQIVND (reference sequence). The CDR3 is 14 amino acids. V was trimmed by 3 bases and J by 4 bases, leaving 12 bases between them. Here the CDR3 reads CASSIGGGGTEAFF. The DNA read from the CDR3 is TGTGCCAGTAGTATCGGTGGCGGGGGCACTGAA.

In its sample, this clone was seen a few times. Read data end 3 residues before the CDR3 end; the end is taken from the germline J gene. The V gene is TRBV5-1, the J gene TRBJ2-1; 15 positions match TRBD2. This CDR3 is built from 18 residues. The germline CDR1 and CDR2 sequences are SGHRS and YFSETQ. V gave up 3 bases and J gave up 0 bases; unmatched junction bases: 4. The CDR3 DNA, read in part, is TGCGCCAGCAGCTCGGGACTAGCGGGGGGCCTCTCCTACAATGAG. This encodes CASSSGLAGGLSYNE. The whole CDR3 sequence is CASSSGLAGGLSYNEQFF.

This clone turned up a few times. The read finishes 3 residues shy of the CDR3 end, and the germline J gene is used to complete it. The chain joins TRBV30 to TRBJ2-2, with TRBD2 matching 7 bases. This CDR3 contains 13 residues. Germline CDR1 is GTSNPN and CDR2 is SVGIG (reference sequence). The trim removed 5 bases at V and 5 bases at J, leaving 5 bases unmatched. The CDR3 DNA, read in part, is TGTGCCTGGCCCAAAGCGGGAACCGGGGAG. This codes for CAWPKAGTGE. The entire CDR3 sequence reads CAWPKAGTGELFF.

The CDR3 spells CASSSQGQDSPLHF. The covered CDR3 bases are TGTGCCAGCAGCTCCCAGGGTCAGGATTCACCC. This rearrangement joins TRBV7-2 to TRBJ1-6, with D perhaps TRBD1 (5 bases). The read halts 3 residues ahead of the CDR3 end, with the missing end drawn from the germline J gene. Between the trimmed V and J ends, which lost 4 bases and 8 bases, there was a span of 12 bases. The CDR3 loop spans 14 amino acids. From germline, CDR1 is SGHTA and CDR2 FQGNSA.

CDR3 DNA, as far as it was read: TGTGCCAGCAGCTTTGGGACAGGGGGAACTCCGGGGTGGGAGACC. Protein product: CASSFGTGGTPGWET. In full, the CDR3 is CASSFGTGGTPGWETQYF. The rearrangement links TRBV7-6 to TRBJ2-5; 11 bases agree with TRBD1. The CDR3 goes on 3 residues after the read ends, and that part is filled in from the germline J gene. The CDR3 runs 18 residues. Trimming at V came to 3 bases and at J to 5 bases, leaving 14 bases not matched to a gene. The germline V gene encodes CDR1 SGHVS and CDR2 FNYEAQ.

This clone has more than one count but fewer than ten. The CDR3 end is not reached by the read, which stops 3 residues before it; the germline J gene fills it in. The gene calls are TRBV6-1 and TRBJ2-5, with TRBD2 matching over 7 bases. Germline CDR1 is MNHNS and CDR2 is SASEGT. This CDR3 has 16 amino acids. Trimming at V came to 2 bases and at J to 5 bases, leaving 11 bases not matched to a gene. The CDR3 here is CASSESGGRVLETQYF. CDR3 DNA (partial): TGTGCCAGCAGTGAATCCGGCGGGAGAGTTTTGGAGACC.

Comments on this clone: With the read ending 3 residues before the CDR3 end, the germline J gene is used to fill in that end. The genes are TRBV20-1 and TRBJ2-7; TRBD1 agrees at 8 bases. The CDR3 runs 14 residues. V lost 5 bases and J lost 1; bases outside the gene matches: 7. CDR1 and CDR2 (germline): DFQATT, SNEGSKA (reference sequence). The CDR3 is CSAYDRGISYEQYF. The sequenced CDR3 bases are TGCAGTGCTTACGACAGGGGAATTTCCTACGAG.

Notes on this clone: The read ends 3 residues before the CDR3 terminus; that terminus is restored from the germline J gene. The chain joins TRBV2 to TRBJ2-6; a possible D gene is TRBD1 (6 bases). Germline V lookup: CDR1 SNHLY, CDR2 FYNNEI. Trimming pared 10 bases from V and 0 bases from J, leaving 22 bases between. The CDR3 loop spans 18 amino acids. CDR3 sequence: CANRGPGTRTSGANVLTF. The DNA read from the CDR3 is TGTGCCAACCGCGGCCCCGGGACACGGACCTCTGGGGCCAACGTC.

To note about this clone: Read sequence stops 3 residues before the CDR3 end, and the germline J gene provides the missing end. The V and J genes are TRBV19 and TRBJ2-7; D possibly corresponds to TRBD1 (5 bases). V lost 5 bases and J 3 bases, leaving 11 bases between the germline ends. The germline V gene encodes CDR1 LNHDA and CDR2 SQIVND (reference sequence). The CDR3 is 13 residues long. The sequenced CDR3 bases are TGTGCCAGTAGTCATATCGGACACTACGAG. This sequence encodes CASSHIGHYE. The entire CDR3 reads CASSHIGHYEQYF.

In regard to this clone: Read data end 3 residues before the CDR3 end; the end is taken from the germline J gene. The rearrangement joins TRBV7-8 to TRBJ1-1; the D gene is possibly TRBD1 (5 bases). V lost 4 bases to trimming and J lost 3 bases, with 9 bases between them. Germline V gene lookup returns CDR1 SGHVS and CDR2 FQNEAQ. This CDR3 contains 13 residues. CDR3 sequence: CASSSGYYTEAFF. The DNA read from the CDR3 is TGTGCCAGCAGCTCAGGGTATTACACTGAA.

This clone was seen at least ten times. The read comes to an end 3 residues before the CDR3 does, leaving the germline J gene to fill in the end. This sequence joins TRBV5-1 and TRBJ1-5, with D unclear. Germline lookup yields CDR1 SGHRS and CDR2 YFSETQ. V was cut by 4 bases and J by 4 bases, with 12 bases left in between. The CDR3 sequence is 14 residues long. CDR3 in amino acids: CASSPGSENQPQHF. The sequenced part of the CDR3 DNA is TGCGCCAGCAGCCCCGGGTCAGAAAATCAGCCC.

This clone was recorded a few times. The CDR3 end falls 3 residues outside the read, so it is completed with the germline J gene. The genes are TRBV6-4 and TRBJ1-2; D not certain. CDR1 and CDR2 (germline): MRHNA, SNTAGT. The length of the CDR3 is 15 residues. Between the trimmed V and J ends, which lost 3 bases and 1 base, there was a span of 12 bases. CDR3 amino acids: CASSDTAGSNYGYTF. CDR3 bases read: TGTGCCAGCAGTGATACAGCGGGCAGTAACTATGGC.

This clone has a handful of counts. The read falls 3 residues short of the CDR3 end, and the missing part is taken from the germline J gene. The chain links TRBV6-2 or TRBV6-3 to TRBJ2-7; no clear D. CDR1 and CDR2 from the germline V gene are MNHEY and SVGEGT. V lost 2 bases, J lost 2 bases, and 7 bases lay in between. The CDR3 covers 13 residues. Here the CDR3 reads CASSYAPTYEQYF. The CDR3 DNA, read in part, is TGTGCCAGCAGTTACGCGCCCACCTACGAG.

This clone was picked up a small number of times. The CDR3 goes on 3 residues after the read ends, and that part is filled in from the germline J gene. The chain recombines TRBV19 with TRBJ1-1; D not resolved. Germline CDR1 LNHDA, CDR2 SQIVND (reference sequence). The V and J ends lost 3 bases and 7 bases respectively, with 12 bases between them. This CDR3 has 13 residues. The CDR3 reads CASSIVAGVEAFF. The CDR3 bases that were read are TGTGCCAGTAGTATTGTGGCCGGGGTTGAA.

This clone was detected a few times. The read terminates 3 residues before the CDR3 end, so the remaining end is supplied by the germline J gene. The rearrangement links TRBV19 to TRBJ2-1, with 9 nucleotides matching TRBD2. The CDR3 covers 15 residues. The junction had 2 bases not matched to a gene; V was cut back by 2 bases and J by 3 bases. The germline V gene encodes CDR1 LNHDA and CDR2 SQIVND (reference sequence). CDR3 DNA (partial): TGTGCCAGTAGTATATCTAGCGGGATCTACAATGAG. Amino acids: CASSISSGIYNE. The entire CDR3 reads CASSISSGIYNEQFF.

About this clone: The read stops 3 residues short of the end of the CDR3; the missing end is completed from the germline J gene. V is TRBV18 and J is TRBJ1-5; D is possibly TRBD1 (6 bases). Trimming took 5 bases from V and 1 from J, leaving 9 bases between them. The CDR3 is made up of 14 amino acids. CDR1 and CDR2 (germline): KGHSH, LQKENI. This CDR3 is CASSIGQSNQPQHF. The sequenced part of the CDR3 DNA is TGTGCCAGCTCAATAGGACAGAGCAATCAGCCC.

A remark on this clone: The CDR3 extends 3 residues past the end of the read, so its final part is completed from the germline J gene. The gene calls are TRBV19 and TRBJ1-1; D ambiguous. V was cut by 5 bases and J by 4 bases, with 8 bases left in between. This CDR3 region has 12 residues. Germline V gene data show CDR1 as LNHDA and CDR2 as SQIVND (reference sequence). The chain's CDR3 is CASSSTFTEAFF. CDR3 DNA, as far as it was read: TGTGCCAGTAGTTCCACATTCACTGAA.

Only a few counts were recorded for this clone. The CDR3 DNA, read in part, is TGTGCCAGCAGTGAACCCCGGGTGAAATACGAG. Protein product: CASSEPRVKYE. The CDR3 as a whole reads CASSEPRVKYEQYF. This sequence joins TRBV6-1 and TRBJ2-7; D call uncertain. The read ends 3 residues shy of where the CDR3 ends; the end is completed using the germline J gene. The CDR3 sequence is 14 residues long. The germline V and J ends were trimmed by 2 bases and 4 bases, with 12 bases remaining between them. Germline assignment: CDR1 MNHNS and CDR2 SASEGT.

To note about this clone: The read comes to an end 3 residues before the CDR3 does, leaving the germline J gene to fill in the end. This chain connects TRBV19 to TRBJ2-1; TRBD2 agrees at 10 bases. The length of the CDR3 is 16 residues. The germline gives CDR1 LNHDA, CDR2 SQIVND (reference sequence). The junction had 11 bases not matched to a gene; V was cut back by 4 bases and J by 8 bases. The CDR3 protein is CASSKVAGGVGDEQFF. CDR3 bases read: TGTGCCAGTAGTAAGGTAGCGGGGGGCGTTGGAGATGAG.

Concerning this clone: With the read ending 3 residues before the CDR3 end, the germline J gene is used to fill in that end. The chain recombines TRBV19 with TRBJ2-2, with D unclear. CDR3 length: 17 residues. Germline V gives CDR1 LNHDA, CDR2 SQIVND (reference sequence). Trimming removed 1 base at V and 6 bases at J, with 18 bases between. The sequenced CDR3 bases are TGTGCCAGTAGTATAGGCACTACTTTTACGGTCTCCGGGGAG. This codes for CASSIGTTFTVSGE. The whole CDR3 region reads CASSIGTTFTVSGELFF.

Concerning this clone: The missing CDR3 end, 3 residues past where the read stops, is filled in from the germline J gene. This chain uses TRBV7-8 with TRBJ2-7, with D possibly being TRBD2 (6 bases). The CDR3 covers 17 residues. V lost 8 bases to trimming and J lost 1 base, with 24 bases between them. Germline values: CDR1 SGHVS, CDR2 FQNEAQ. The sequenced part of the CDR3 DNA is TGTGCCAGCGGACCTGGGGGGTCGTTCCAAAGGTCCTACGAG. The encoded protein is CASGPGGSFQRSYE. The full CDR3 protein is CASGPGGSFQRSYEQYF.

As to this clone: The missing CDR3 end, 3 residues past where the read stops, is filled in from the germline J gene. The J gene is TRBJ1-5, the V gene TRBV19, with D possibly TRBD1 on 5 matching bases. Trimming removed 1 base from V and 0 bases from J, with 13 bases in between. Per germline, CDR1 LNHDA and CDR2 SQIVND (reference sequence). The CDR3 is made up of 17 amino acids. The sequenced part of the CDR3 DNA is TGTGCCAGTAGTATAGTGTCGGTCGGGGGTAGCAATCAGCCC. It codes for CASSIVSVGGSNQP. The CDR3, in full, reads CASSIVSVGGSNQPQHF. Full variable domain (remainder filled in from reference TRBV19 and TRBJ1-5): DGGITQSPKYLFRKEGQNVTLSCEQNLNHDAMYWYRQDPGQGLRLIYYSQIVNDFQKGDIAEGYSVSREKKESFPLTVTSAQKNPTAFYLCASSIVSVGGSNQPQHFGDGTRLSIL.

This clone has a handful of counts. The CDR3 is cut off 3 residues early in the read; its end comes from the germline J gene. The chain is built from TRBV5-1 and TRBJ2-1; TRBD2 matches 8 bases. V lost 0 bases, J lost 2 bases, and 4 bases stayed unmatched. Per germline, CDR1 SGHRS and CDR2 YFSETQ. The length of the CDR3 is 16 residues. CDR3 residues: CASSLVGGGPYNEQFF. The sequenced part of the CDR3 DNA is TGCGCCAGCAGCTTGGTAGGCGGGGGGCCCTACAATGAG.

In its sample, this clone was seen a few times. The read falls 3 residues short of the CDR3 end, and the missing part is taken from the germline J gene. The chain has TRBV7-6 and TRBJ1-4; D uncertain. Per the germline V gene, CDR1 is SGHVS and CDR2 is FNYEAQ. The CDR3 is 17 residues long. Between the trimmed V and J ends, which lost 2 bases and 0 bases, there was a span of 13 bases. The CDR3 region is CASSLNWATATNEKLFF. The CDR3 DNA, read in part, is TGTGCCAGCAGCTTAAACTGGGCGACGGCAACTAATGAAAAA.

For this clone: The CDR3 is cut off 3 residues early in the read; its end comes from the germline J gene. The chain links TRBV19 to TRBJ2-7, with 11 bases matching TRBD1. The CDR3 consists of 15 residues. The V and J ends lost 3 bases and 4 bases, in that order; junction bases with no gene match: 5. CDR1 LNHDA and CDR2 SQIVND come from the germline V gene (reference sequence). The sequenced part of the CDR3 DNA is TGTGCCAGTAGTATCCCCCGGGACAGGGGGTACGAG. It specifies CASSIPRDRGYE. The full CDR3 reads CASSIPRDRGYEQYF.

This clone occurred many times. Read coverage stops 3 residues before the CDR3 terminus; the germline J gene supplies the remainder. The chain employs TRBV5-5 and TRBJ1-1; D unclear. Trimming pared 2 bases from V and 3 bases from J, leaving 8 bases between. The CDR3 is 13 residues long. The germline V gene has CDR1 SGHKS and CDR2 YYEKEE (reference sequence). The covered CDR3 bases are TGTGCCAGCAGCTTTTACAGCCACACTGAA. Its translation is CASSFYSHTE. The entire CDR3 protein is CASSFYSHTEAFF.

This clone was counted at least ten times. The read ends 3 residues before the CDR3 terminus; that terminus is restored from the germline J gene. The genes are TRBV20-1 and TRBJ1-2; 7 bases map to TRBD1. The CDR3 length is 12 residues. Germline V CDR1 and CDR2: DFQATT, SNEGSKA (reference sequence). J lost 7 bases, V lost 5 bases, and 7 bases had no gene match. The part of the CDR3 DNA that was read is TGCAGTGCTGTACCACAGGGGACTGGC. Protein: CSAVPQGTG. The complete CDR3 protein is CSAVPQGTGYTF.

The sample holds a few counts of this clone. The read ends 3 residues early relative to the CDR3; the germline J gene fills the gap. The rearrangement links TRBV18 to TRBJ2-1; no clear D. CDR3 length: 14 residues. V gave up 3 bases and J gave up 6 bases, with 12 bases separating them. Germline CDR1 is KGHSH and CDR2 is LQKENI. The CDR3 protein is CASSPNGLRNEQFF. CDR3 DNA (partial): TGTGCCAGCTCACCGAATGGGCTACGCAATGAG.

A remark on this clone: With the read ending 3 residues before the CDR3 end, the germline J gene is used to fill in that end. This sequence joins TRBV19 and TRBJ1-2; 8 bases map to TRBD1. The CDR3 covers 14 residues. The germline V gene has CDR1 LNHDA and CDR2 SQIVND (reference sequence). Trimming at V came to 8 bases and at J to 5 bases, leaving 10 bases not matched to a gene. CDR3 amino acids: CASQKDRGRYGYTF. The CDR3 DNA, read in part, is TGTGCCAGTCAAAAAGACAGGGGTAGATATGGC.

This clone came up a few times. CDR3 residues: CASRGDFSGDTQYF. The DNA read from the CDR3 is TGTGCCAGCAGAGGGGACTTTTCGGGGGATACG. The V call is TRBV2, the J call TRBJ2-3, with D possibly being TRBD2 (6 bases). From the germline J gene comes the end of the CDR3, since the read stops 3 residues before it. From germline, CDR1 is SNHLY and CDR2 FYNNEI. The V gene lost 6 bases and the J gene lost 6 bases, with 16 bases spanning the gap. The CDR3 is 14 residues long. The full variable domain, its missing parts supplied by reference TRBV2 and TRBJ2-3, is EPEVTQTPSHQVTQMGQEVILRCVPISNHLYFYWYRQILGQKVEFLVSFYNNEISEKSEIFDDQFSVERPDGSNFTLKIRSTKLEDSAMYFCASRGDFSGDTQYFGPGTRLTVL.

This clone has only a few counts. The read ends 3 residues before the CDR3 terminus; that terminus is restored from the germline J gene. The J gene is TRBJ2-7, the V gene TRBV7-9, with 7 bases fitting TRBD1. Germline values: CDR1 SEHNR, CDR2 FQNEAQ (reference sequence). The CDR3 runs 12 residues. J was trimmed by 4 bases and V by 6 bases; bases with no gene match: 3. The sequenced part of the CDR3 DNA is TGTGCCAGCAGAACAGGGGAGTACGAG. This translates into CASRTGEYE. The full CDR3 sequence reads CASRTGEYEQYF.